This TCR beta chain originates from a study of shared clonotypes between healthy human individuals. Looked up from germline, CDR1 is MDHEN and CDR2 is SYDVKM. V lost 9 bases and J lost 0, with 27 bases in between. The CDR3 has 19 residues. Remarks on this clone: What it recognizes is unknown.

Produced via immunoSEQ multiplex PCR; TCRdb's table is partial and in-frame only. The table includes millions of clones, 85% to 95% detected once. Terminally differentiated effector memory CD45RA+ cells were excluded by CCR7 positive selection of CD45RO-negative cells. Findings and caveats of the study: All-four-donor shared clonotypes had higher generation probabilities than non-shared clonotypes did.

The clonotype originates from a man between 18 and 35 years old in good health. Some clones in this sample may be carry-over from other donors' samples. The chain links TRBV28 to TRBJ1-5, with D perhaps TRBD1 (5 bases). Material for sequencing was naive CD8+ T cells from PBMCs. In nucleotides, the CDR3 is TGTGCCAGTGAGGTACTATCGGGACGAAGTGCATATAGCAATCAGCCCCAGCATTTT. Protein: CASEVLSGRSAYSNQPQHF.